One sample yielded the 26 T cell receptor beta chains listed below, sequenced in a study of cytomegalovirus exposure and HLA in healthy donors. 60 Vbeta and 13 Jbeta primers were used in PCR. Using immunoSEQ multiplex PCR, the repertoire was profiled, and TCRdb retains in-frame clones only, with some absent. The sample holds 50,000 to 70,000 clones, about three quarters seen once. Sequenced input: PBMCs. The receptors derive from a female donor in good health and CMV-seronegative.

This rearrangement joins TRBV6-1 to TRBJ1-1; maybe TRBD1 (6 bases). V gave up 3 bases and J gave up 6 bases, with 11 bases separating them. Per the germline V gene, CDR1 is MNHNS and CDR2 is SASEGT. This CDR3 has 13 amino acids. The CDR3 region has the DNA TGTGCCAGCAGTGACAGGGGAAGGGCTGAAGCTTTCTTT. Encoded protein: CASSDRGRAEAFF.

This clone has only a few counts. This sequence joins TRBV7-9 and TRBJ1-3, with D perhaps matching TRBD1 (5 bases). V dropped 3 bases and J dropped 2 bases, with 8 bases sitting between them. The CDR3 extends over 14 amino acids. Per germline, CDR1 SEHNR and CDR2 FQNEAQ (reference sequence). The CDR3 loop is CASSFSGAGNTIYF. The DNA for the CDR3 is TGTGCCAGCAGCTTTTCGGGGGCTGGAAACACCATATATTTT.

This sequence joins TRBV19 and TRBJ2-1; D perhaps matches TRBD2 (6 bases). V was trimmed by 5 bases and J by 7 bases, leaving 15 bases between them. The germline V gene encodes CDR1 LNHDA and CDR2 SQIVND (reference sequence). CDR3 length: 14 amino acids. DNA for the CDR3: TGTGCCAGTAGTGCGGACTATCCAGTTAATGAGCAGTTCTTC. Protein sequence: CASSADYPVNEQFF.

In DNA form, the CDR3 reads TGTGCCAGCAGCGTGGGACAGAACACTGAAGCTTTCTTT. Translating it yields CASSVGQNTEAFF. This chain links TRBV7-6 with TRBJ1-1; a weak D match, TRBD1 (6 bases). The CDR3 loop spans 13 amino acids. The germline V and J ends were trimmed by 5 bases and 1 base, with 8 bases remaining between them. Germline V lookup: CDR1 SGHVS, CDR2 FNYEAQ.

The J gene is TRBJ1-6, the V gene TRBV28, with D perhaps TRBD1 (6 bases). CDR3 length equals 15 residues. The germline V gene has CDR1 MDHEN and CDR2 SYDVKM. V was clipped by 5 bases and J by 8 bases, with 16 bases between them. For the CDR3, the DNA is TGTGCCAGCAGTAATCAGGGGTATCGGGATTCACCCCTCCACTTT. As protein: CASSNQGYRDSPLHF.

V is TRBV19 and J is TRBJ2-1; 8 positions match TRBD2. The CDR3 has 16 amino acids. The germline V gene encodes CDR1 LNHDA and CDR2 SQIVND (reference sequence). V lost 2 bases to trimming and J lost 6 bases; unmatched junction nucleotides: 9. CDR3 region: CASSISAGRAPNEQFF. The CDR3 region has the DNA TGTGCCAGTAGTATATCCGCCGGGAGGGCCCCCAATGAGCAGTTCTTC.

The rearrangement joins TRBV6-1 to TRBJ2-5; 7 positions match TRBD1. Judging by the DNA end, TRBJ2-7 fits better; the J call may be wrong. The CDR3 length is 14 residues. The germline gives CDR1 MNHNS, CDR2 SASEGT. The CDR3 is CASSATGAAYEQYF. The CDR3 region has the DNA TGTGCCAGCAGTGCTACAGGGGCCGCCTACGAGCAGTACTTC.

The chain couples TRBV28 to TRBJ2-6; 13 bases line up with TRBD2. The germline V gene has CDR1 MDHEN and CDR2 SYDVKM. V lost 5 bases to trimming and J lost 5 bases; unmatched junction nucleotides: 9. The CDR3 runs 18 residues. CDR3 DNA sequence: TGTGCCAGCAGTCCGGGGACTAGCGGGATGAGTAGGGCCAACGTCCTGACTTTC. This gives the protein CASSPGTSGMSRANVLTF.

This chain joins TRBV5-1 and TRBJ1-2; 11 bases align to TRBD1. The germline CDR1 and CDR2 sequences are SGHRS and YFSETQ. After removal of 0 bases from V and 4 bases from J, the junction contained 2 bases not matched to a gene. CDR3 length equals 15 residues. As DNA, the CDR3 is TGCGCCAGCAGCTTGGACGGGACAGGGGGCTATGGCTACACCTTC. Translation: CASSLDGTGGYGYTF. The variable domain in full, completed from reference TRBV5-1 and TRBJ1-2, reads KAGVTQTPRYLIKTRGQQVTLSCSPISGHRSVSWYQQTPGQGLQFLFEYFSETQRNKGNFPGRFSGRQFSNSRSEMNVSTLELGDSALYLCASSLDGTGGYGYTFGSGTRLTVV.

The genes are TRBV18 and TRBJ2-1, with 10 bases that match TRBD2. V gave up 5 bases and J gave up 7 bases; unmatched junction bases: 11. Germline V gives CDR1 KGHSH, CDR2 LQKENI. The length of the CDR3 is 16 residues. As DNA, the CDR3 is TGTGCCAGCTCAGGGACAGCGGGAGGGCCGGTTAATGAGCAGTTCTTC. It yields the protein CASSGTAGGPVNEQFF.

The chain combines TRBV19 with TRBJ2-7; 10 bases align to TRBD2. V trimming: 3 bases; J trimming: 4 bases; junction bases outside the gene matches: 9. Looked up from germline, CDR1 is LNHDA and CDR2 is SQIVND (reference sequence). This CDR3 is built from 16 residues. Here the CDR3 reads CASSMSSGSTSYEQYF. The CDR3 DNA sequence: TGTGCCAGTAGTATGTCTAGCGGGAGTACCTCGTACGAGCAGTACTTC.

The chain is built from TRBV19 and TRBJ2-1; TRBD1 matches 10 bases. The germline gives CDR1 LNHDA, CDR2 SQIVND (reference sequence). The V gene end was trimmed by 4 bases and the J gene end by 0 bases; junction bases not matched to a gene: 3. The CDR3 is 16 residues long. The CDR3 DNA is TGTGCCAGTAGTACTCGGACAGGGGGCTCCTACAATGAGCAGTTCTTC. It specifies CASSTRTGGSYNEQFF.

In this sample, this clone turned up once. This rearrangement joins TRBV30 to TRBJ2-7, with D tentatively TRBD1 (5 bases). Per the germline V gene, CDR1 is GTSNPN and CDR2 is SVGIG (reference sequence). The CDR3 runs to 11 residues. The CDR3 bases are TGTGCGGCGCAGGGCCCCTACGAGCAGTACTTC. It is translated as CAAQGPYEQYF.

This clone has a single count. This chain connects TRBV9 to TRBJ2-7; TRBD2 matches at 8 bases. The CDR3 runs 14 residues. J gave up 3 bases and V 4 bases, and 6 bases lay outside the gene matches. Germline assignment: CDR1 SGDLS and CDR2 YYNGEE. CDR3 coding DNA: TGTGCCAGCAGCCCGCGACTAGCGAGCTACGAGCAGTACTTC. Protein sequence: CASSPRLASYEQYF.

DNA for the CDR3: TGTGCCGCCACAGGGGAGATATCCTACGAGCAGTACTTC. The encoded protein is CAATGEISYEQYF. The chain links TRBV30 to TRBJ2-5, with 7 bases fitting TRBD1. Judging by the DNA end, TRBJ2-7 fits better; the J call may be wrong. The length of the CDR3 is 13 residues. The V gene's germline CDR1 is GTSNPN and CDR2 SVGIG (reference sequence).

The chain is built from TRBV5-6 and TRBJ2-1; no definite D call. The CDR3 covers 11 residues. In germline, CDR1 is SGHDT, CDR2 YYEEEE. The V gene lost 1 base and the J gene lost 6 bases, with 2 bases spanning the gap. CDR3 DNA: TGTGCCAGCAGCTTGCTCAATGAGCAGTTCTTC. Translation: CASSLLNEQFF. Supplemented by reference TRBV5-6 and TRBJ2-1, the full variable domain reads DAGVTQSPTHLIKTRGQQVTLRCSPKSGHDTVSWYQQALGQGPQFIFQYYEEEERQRGNFPDRFSGHQFPNYSSELNVNALLLGDSALYLCASSLLNEQFFGPGTRLTVL.

The J gene is TRBJ2-7, the V gene TRBV6-8, with 14 bases aligning to TRBD2. In germline, CDR1 is MNHGY, CDR2 SAAAGT. V lost 5 bases to trimming and J lost 3 bases; unmatched junction nucleotides: 3. The CDR3 runs 15 residues. This CDR3 reads CASSGGTSGSYEQYF. The CDR3, as DNA: TGTGCCAGCAGTGGAGGGACTAGCGGGAGCTACGAGCAGTACTTC.

The chain employs TRBV27 and TRBJ1-6; 7 bases map to TRBD1. The CDR3 loop spans 15 amino acids. Germline trimming cut 0 bases from V and 14 bases from J; bases unmatched to any gene: 10. From germline, CDR1 is MNHEY and CDR2 SMNVEV (reference sequence). This CDR3 is CASSLSGGGGLALHF. DNA of the CDR3: TGTGCCAGCAGTTTATCAGGGGGCGGCGGTCTCGCCCTCCACTTT.

V and J are TRBV5-3 and TRBJ1-2; D might be TRBD1 (6 bases). TRBV5-3 counts as an open reading frame of uncertain function. The CDR3 is 14 amino acids. V lost 3 bases, J lost 4 bases, and 13 bases lay in between. The CDR3 protein is CARSSWTAFYGYTF. CDR3 DNA: TGTGCCAGAAGCTCTTGGACAGCCTTCTATGGCTACACCTTC.

The chain is built from TRBV10-3 and TRBJ1-5, with D tentatively TRBD1 (5 bases). The CDR3 is made up of 13 amino acids. The V end lost 8 bases, the J end lost 5 bases, and 13 bases lay between the germline ends. Germline V gene sequence: CDR1 ENHRY, CDR2 SYGVKD. The CDR3 here is CAIGQGDYQPQHF. As DNA, the CDR3 is TGTGCCATCGGTCAGGGCGATTATCAGCCCCAGCATTTT.

The rearrangement links TRBV29-1 to TRBJ2-5, with TRBD2 matching 12 bases. The germline gives CDR1 SQVTM, CDR2 ANQGSEA. This CDR3 has 17 residues. V lost 5 bases to trimming and J lost 7 bases; unmatched junction nucleotides: 17. CDR3 bases: TGCAGCGTTAGGGAGGACAGTTCCACTAGCGGGGGGCGGACCCAGTACTTC. Translated: CSVREDSSTSGGRTQYF.

The rearrangement joins TRBV6-5 to TRBJ2-5, with 8 bases matching TRBD1. Germline V CDR1 and CDR2: MNHEY, SVGAGI. CDR3 size: 15 residues. V gave up 0 bases and J gave up 4 bases; unmatched junction bases: 4. DNA for the CDR3: TGTGCCAGCAGTTACTCGGGCAGGGGGCGAGAGACCCAGTACTTC. Translation gives CASSYSGRGRETQYF.

V and J are TRBV7-2 and TRBJ2-7; no reliable D call. Trimming removed 2 bases at V and 2 bases at J, with 7 bases between. Per germline, CDR1 SGHTA and CDR2 FQGNSA. The CDR3 runs to 13 residues. CDR3 residues: CASSLYRAYEQYF. The CDR3 nucleotides read TGTGCCAGCAGCTTATACAGAGCCTACGAGCAGTACTTC.

The CDR3 spells CASSGEPYNYGYTF. CDR3 DNA sequence: TGTGCCAGCTCCGGGGAACCTTATAACTATGGCTACACCTTC. The J gene is TRBJ1-2, the V gene TRBV2; no reliable D call. The CDR3 is 14 amino acids. V lost 8 bases, J lost 1 base, and 14 bases lay in between. Germline V gives CDR1 SNHLY, CDR2 FYNNEI.

The gene calls are TRBV4-1 and TRBJ1-4; 7 positions agree with TRBD1. Trimming at V came to 4 bases and at J to 0 bases, leaving 5 bases not matched to a gene. Germline lookup yields CDR1 MGHRA and CDR2 YSYEKL. The CDR3 runs to 16 residues. In nucleotides, the CDR3 is TGCGCCAGCAGCCTAGGGGGCGGGGCAACTAATGAAAAACTGTTTTTT. Translating it yields CASSLGGGATNEKLFF.

This clone has a handful of counts. V is TRBV9 and J is TRBJ2-2; D possibly corresponds to TRBD2 (5 bases). The germline CDR1 and CDR2 sequences are SGDLS and YYNGEE. This CDR3 is built from 15 residues. Trimming cost V 4 bases and J 2 bases, with 12 bases left between them. DNA for the CDR3: TGTGCCAGCAGCCTCGGGGAGTCTAACACCGGGGAGCTGTTTTTT. Amino acid sequence: CASSLGESNTGELFF. Filled out from reference TRBV9 and TRBJ2-2, the complete variable domain reads DSGVTQTPKHLITATGQRVTLRCSPRSGDLSVYWYQQSLDQGLQFLIQYYNGEERAKGNILERFSAQQFPDLHSELNLSSLELGDSALYFCASSLGESNTGELFFGEGSRLTVL.